These 21 T cell receptor beta chains came from one sample sequenced in a study of blood T cell repertoires in COVID-19. Measured with immunoSEQ multiplex PCR; TCRdb has only the in-frame clones, and not every one. Of roughly 180,000 clones in the sample, approximately 86% were seen once. Sequencing was carried out using peripheral blood. The receptors derive from a man aged 55-75 years with acute or convalescent COVID-19.

The chain uses TRBV5-4 and TRBJ1-6; TRBD1 agrees at 7 bases. J lost 4 bases, V lost 5 bases, and 3 bases had no gene match. The germline V gene encodes CDR1 SGHNT and CDR2 YYREEE (reference sequence). The CDR3 runs to 14 residues. In DNA, the CDR3 is TGTGCCAGCAGTTCGGGACAGTATAATTCACCCCTCCACTTT. Translating gives CASSSGQYNSPLHF.

V and J are TRBV20-1 and TRBJ2-3; no clear D gene. The CDR3 consists of 13 residues. V was pared by 6 bases and J by 1 base, with 11 bases between. Per the germline V gene, CDR1 is DFQATT and CDR2 is SNEGSKA (reference sequence). DNA of the CDR3: TGCAGTGCAAGTGGTAGTGGCACAGATACGCAGTATTTT. This gives the protein CSASGSGTDTQYF.

The chain joins TRBV2 to TRBJ1-4; maybe TRBD1 (6 bases). V was shortened by 7 bases and J by 4 bases, with 10 bases between the two germline ends. This CDR3 spans 13 amino acids. The germline V gene has CDR1 SNHLY and CDR2 FYNNEI. CDR3 residues: CASNGQFNEKLFF. The CDR3 DNA follows: TGTGCCAGCAACGGACAGTTTAATGAAAAACTGTTTTTT.

This clone was seen more than once but under ten times. V is TRBV18 and J is TRBJ1-1; D is possibly TRBD1 (5 bases). CDR1 KGHSH and CDR2 LQKENI come from the germline V gene. The CDR3 covers 13 residues. V lost 2 bases and J lost 6, with 10 bases in between. The CDR3: CASSPVGEAEAFF. Written as DNA, the CDR3 is TGTGCCAGCTCACCAGTAGGGGAGGCTGAAGCTTTCTTT.

The CDR3 sequence is CASSLAGQGTGAEAFF. CDR3 nucleotides: TGTGCCAGCAGCTTGGCAGGGCAGGGTACAGGCGCTGAAGCTTTCTTT. The chain recombines TRBV5-5 with TRBJ1-1, with a weak D call TRBD1 (5 bases). The V and J ends lost 0 bases and 6 bases respectively, with 18 bases between them. CDR3 size: 16 residues. The germline CDR1 and CDR2 sequences are SGHKS and YYEKEE (reference sequence).

This chain joins TRBV1 and TRBJ1-5; the D segment call TRBD1 is taken from the table without a DNA check. TRBV1 is classified as a pseudogene. CDR3 length: 19 amino acids. The CDR3 here is CTSSRTGQGKSIMNQPQHF. The CDR3 DNA reads as TGCACCAGCAGCAGGACAGGGCAGGGCAAATCGATTATGAATCAGCCCCAGCATTTT.

This chain links TRBV19 with TRBJ2-2; D uncertain. The CDR3 totals 12 residues. Trimming pared 7 bases from V and 4 bases from J, leaving 7 bases between. Germline V gene lookup returns CDR1 LNHDA and CDR2 SQIVND (reference sequence). CDR3 in amino acids: CASTEFTGELFF. The DNA for the CDR3 is TGTGCCAGTACGGAGTTCACCGGGGAGCTGTTTTTT. The full variable domain, its missing parts supplied by reference TRBV19 and TRBJ2-2, is DGGITQSPKYLFRKEGQNVTLSCEQNLNHDAMYWYRQDPGQGLRLIYYSQIVNDFQKGDIAEGYSVSREKKESFPLTVTSAQKNPTAFYLCASTEFTGELFFGEGSRLTVL.

The chain is built from TRBV28 and TRBJ2-7; 8 bases line up with TRBD2. This CDR3 comprises 12 residues. Germline lookup yields CDR1 MDHEN and CDR2 SYDVKM. The V gene end was trimmed by 3 bases and the J gene end by 9 bases; junction bases not matched to a gene: 4. CDR3 region: CASSLPAGVQYF. CDR3 bases: TGTGCCAGCAGTTTGCCAGCGGGAGTGCAGTACTTC. Variable domain in full (rest from reference TRBV28 and TRBJ2-7): DVKVTQSSRYLVKRTGEKVFLECVQDMDHENMFWYRQDPGLGLRLIYFSYDVKMKEKGDIPEGYSVSREKKERFSLILESASTNQTSMYLCASSLPAGVQYFGPGTRLTVT.

V gene TRBV20-1 combines with J gene TRBJ1-4; D gene uncertain. From germline, CDR1 is DFQATT and CDR2 SNEGSKA (reference sequence). Trimming left V 3 bases short and J 4 bases short, with 12 bases between. The CDR3 sequence is 14 residues long. CDR3 residues: CSASRPLDNEKLFF. CDR3 DNA sequence: TGCAGTGCTAGTAGGCCCCTAGATAATGAAAAACTGTTTTTT.

The chain is built from TRBV5-1 and TRBJ2-3; possibly TRBD2 for D (5 bases). In germline, CDR1 is SGHRS, CDR2 YFSETQ. The CDR3 totals 15 residues. V shed 2 bases and J shed 4 bases, with 14 bases lying between them. The CDR3 loop is CASSLEGSGSDTQYF. The CDR3 DNA sequence: TGCGCCAGCAGCTTAGAGGGCAGTGGGTCAGATACGCAGTATTTT.

The table lists this clone with a few counts. The genes are TRBV7-8 and TRBJ2-1; 7 positions match TRBD1. The trim removed 3 bases at V and 9 bases at J, leaving 11 bases unmatched. In germline, CDR1 is SGHVS, CDR2 FQNEAQ. This CDR3 contains 15 residues. Here the CDR3 reads CASSFYRGPNGEQFF. The CDR3 DNA reads TGTGCCAGCAGCTTCTACAGGGGCCCTAATGGTGAGCAGTTCTTC.

V usage is TRBV5-1 and J usage is TRBJ2-3; 13 bases agree with TRBD2. CDR3 length: 16 amino acids. Trimming at V came to 4 bases and at J to 4 bases, leaving 6 bases not matched to a gene. Germline V gene data show CDR1 as SGHRS and CDR2 as YFSETQ. The CDR3 loop is CASSLTTSGGPDTQYF. The CDR3 DNA is TGCGCCAGCAGCCTCACGACTAGCGGGGGGCCAGATACGCAGTATTTT.

The gene calls are TRBV9 and TRBJ2-5; TRBD1 might be the D (7 bases). Germline lookup yields CDR1 SGDLS and CDR2 YYNGEE. V lost 4 bases to trimming and J lost 2 bases, with 12 bases between them. The CDR3 is made up of 14 amino acids. CDR3 sequence reads: CASSPRGEQETQYF. The CDR3 DNA sequence: TGTGCCAGCAGCCCCAGGGGGGAGCAAGAGACCCAGTACTTC.

The chain recombines TRBV3-1 (or the pseudogene TRBV3-2) with TRBJ2-5, with 13 bases lining up with TRBD2. From germline, CDR1 is LGHDT and CDR2 YNNKEL (reference sequence). The CDR3 is 17 residues long. J was trimmed by 5 bases and V by 3 bases; bases with no gene match: 9. The CDR3 reads CASSQRRTSGSTETQYF. CDR3 DNA: TGTGCCAGCAGCCAGAGGAGGACTAGCGGGAGTACCGAGACCCAGTACTTC.

V gene TRBV12-1 combines with J gene TRBJ1-2. TRBV12-1 constitutes a pseudogene. The length of the CDR3 is 15 residues. The CDR3 loop reads CASSFGEAINYGYTF. DNA for the CDR3: TGTGCCAGCAGCTTTGGGGAGGCGATAAACTATGGCTACACCTTC.

Here the CDR3 reads CASSFFTVYTGELFF. The CDR3 nucleotides read TGTGCCAGCAGTTTTTTTACGGTTTACACCGGGGAGCTGTTTTTT. The chain joins TRBV28 to TRBJ2-2; D is uncertain. Germline CDR1 and CDR2: MDHEN and SYDVKM. The germline V and J ends were trimmed by 3 bases and 3 bases, with 11 bases remaining between them. The CDR3 covers 15 residues.

This sequence joins TRBV28 and TRBJ2-5; 10 bases are a match to TRBD1. The germline CDR1 and CDR2 sequences are MDHEN and SYDVKM. J was trimmed by 5 bases and V by 5 bases; bases with no gene match: 8. The CDR3 covers 15 residues. The CDR3 region is CASSPGTGEWETQYF. In nucleotides, the CDR3 is TGTGCCAGCAGTCCGGGGACAGGGGAATGGGAGACCCAGTACTTC.

This clone was seen just once. The V and J genes are TRBV18 and TRBJ2-1, with TRBD1 matching 10 bases. CDR1 and CDR2 (germline): KGHSH, LQKENI. Trimming at V came to 3 bases and at J to 4 bases, leaving 12 bases not matched to a gene. There are 18 residues in the CDR3. Written as DNA, the CDR3 is TGTGCCAGCTCACCTCTCCCCTTGGGGGGACAGGGGTACAATGAGCAGTTCTTC. This sequence encodes CASSPLPLGGQGYNEQFF.

This chain connects TRBV19 to TRBJ1-6; D gene unclear. Trimming left V 2 bases short and J 0 bases short, with 8 bases between. There are 16 residues in the CDR3. Per the germline V gene, CDR1 is LNHDA and CDR2 is SQIVND (reference sequence). CDR3 protein: CASSISANSYNSPLHF. CDR3 coding DNA: TGTGCCAGTAGTATATCCGCGAACTCCTATAATTCACCCCTCCACTTT.

This clone was counted once. This chain links TRBV18 with TRBJ2-1, with D perhaps TRBD1 (6 bases). Trimming took 1 base from V and 6 from J, leaving 13 bases between them. The V gene's germline CDR1 is KGHSH and CDR2 LQKENI. The CDR3 extends over 15 amino acids. CDR3 in amino acids: CASSPQNIRGNEQFF. The CDR3 DNA reads TGTGCCAGCTCACCACAGAACATCAGGGGCAATGAGCAGTTCTTC.

This clone is a singleton in its sample. The chain couples TRBV28 to TRBJ2-7; TRBD1 is a possible D gene (6 bases). The CDR3 is 14 amino acids. Germline V gene sequence: CDR1 MDHEN, CDR2 SYDVKM. V was cut by 5 bases and J by 4 bases, with 15 bases left in between. CDR3 sequence (DNA): TGTGCCAGCAGTGCTTTGGACAGATCATACGAGCAGTACTTC. Its protein product is CASSALDRSYEQYF.